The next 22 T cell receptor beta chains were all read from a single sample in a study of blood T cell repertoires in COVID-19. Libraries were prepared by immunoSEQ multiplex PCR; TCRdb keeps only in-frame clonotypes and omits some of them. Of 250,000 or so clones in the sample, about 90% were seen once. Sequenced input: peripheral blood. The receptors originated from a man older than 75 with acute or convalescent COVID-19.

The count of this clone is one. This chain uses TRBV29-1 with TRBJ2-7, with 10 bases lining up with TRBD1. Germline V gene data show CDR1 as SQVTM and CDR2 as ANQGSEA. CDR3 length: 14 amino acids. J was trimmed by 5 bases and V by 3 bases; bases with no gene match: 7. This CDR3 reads CSVEIGTGVDEQYF. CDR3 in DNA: TGCAGCGTTGAGATCGGGACAGGGGTGGACGAGCAGTACTTC.

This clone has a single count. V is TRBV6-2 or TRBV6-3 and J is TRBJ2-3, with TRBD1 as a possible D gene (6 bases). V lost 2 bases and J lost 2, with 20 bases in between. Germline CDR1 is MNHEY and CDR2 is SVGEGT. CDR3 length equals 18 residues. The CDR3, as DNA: TGTGCCAGCAGTTACGGGGTTACAGGGACAATTACCACAGATACGCAGTATTTT. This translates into CASSYGVTGTITTDTQYF.

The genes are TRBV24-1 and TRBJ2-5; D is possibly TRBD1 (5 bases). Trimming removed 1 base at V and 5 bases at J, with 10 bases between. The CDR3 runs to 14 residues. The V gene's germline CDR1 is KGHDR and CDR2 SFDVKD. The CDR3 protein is CATSDFRVSETQYF. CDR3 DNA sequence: TGTGCCACCAGTGATTTCAGGGTGTCGGAGACCCAGTACTTC.

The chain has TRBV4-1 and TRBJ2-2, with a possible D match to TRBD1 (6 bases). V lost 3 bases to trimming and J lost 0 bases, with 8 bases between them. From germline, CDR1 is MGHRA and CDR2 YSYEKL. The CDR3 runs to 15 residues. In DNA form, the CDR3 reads TGCGCCAGCAGCCATCCAGGGGCGAACACCGGGGAGCTGTTTTTT. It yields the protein CASSHPGANTGELFF.

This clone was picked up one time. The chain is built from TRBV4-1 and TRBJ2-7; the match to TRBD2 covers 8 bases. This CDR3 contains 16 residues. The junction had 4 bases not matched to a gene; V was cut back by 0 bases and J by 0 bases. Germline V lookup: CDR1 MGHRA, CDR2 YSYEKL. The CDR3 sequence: CASSQDSGTGSYEQYF. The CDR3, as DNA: TGCGCCAGCAGCCAAGATAGCGGGACCGGCTCCTACGAGCAGTACTTC.

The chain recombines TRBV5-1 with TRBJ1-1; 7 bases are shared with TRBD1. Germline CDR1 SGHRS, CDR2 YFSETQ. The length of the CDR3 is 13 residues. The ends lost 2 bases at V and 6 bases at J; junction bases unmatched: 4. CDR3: CASSFGQVSEAFF. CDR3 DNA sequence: TGCGCCAGCAGCTTTGGACAGGTTTCTGAAGCTTTCTTT.

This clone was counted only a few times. The CDR3 DNA sequence: TGTGCCAGCAGTGGACAGGGGTATGAAAAACTGTTTTTT. Translation: CASSGQGYEKLFF. This chain uses TRBV2 with TRBJ1-4, with 8 bases identical to TRBD1. V gave up 4 bases and J gave up 6 bases; unmatched junction bases: 1. This CDR3 is built from 13 residues. Germline V gene data show CDR1 as SNHLY and CDR2 as FYNNEI.

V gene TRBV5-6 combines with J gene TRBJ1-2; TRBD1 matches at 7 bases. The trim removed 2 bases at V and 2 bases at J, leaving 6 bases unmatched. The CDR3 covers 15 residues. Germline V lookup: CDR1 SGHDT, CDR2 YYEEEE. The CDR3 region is CASSLWGQRNYGYTF. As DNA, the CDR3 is TGTGCCAGCAGCTTATGGGGACAGAGGAACTATGGCTACACCTTC.

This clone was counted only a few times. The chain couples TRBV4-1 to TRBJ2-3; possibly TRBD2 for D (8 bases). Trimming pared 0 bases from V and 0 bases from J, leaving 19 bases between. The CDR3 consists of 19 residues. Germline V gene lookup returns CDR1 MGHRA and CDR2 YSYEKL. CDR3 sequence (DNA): TGCGCCAGCAGCCAAGAGAGGGGGCCTAGCGGGCCCAGCACAGATACGCAGTATTTT. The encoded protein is CASSQERGPSGPSTDTQYF.

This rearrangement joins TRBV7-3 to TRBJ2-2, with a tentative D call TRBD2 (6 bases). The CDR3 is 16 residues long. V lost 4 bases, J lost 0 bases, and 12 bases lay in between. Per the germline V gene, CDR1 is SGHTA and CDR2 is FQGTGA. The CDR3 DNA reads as TGTGCCAGCAGCTCACCCCGGGACTCGAACACCGGGGAGCTGTTTTTT. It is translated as CASSSPRDSNTGELFF.

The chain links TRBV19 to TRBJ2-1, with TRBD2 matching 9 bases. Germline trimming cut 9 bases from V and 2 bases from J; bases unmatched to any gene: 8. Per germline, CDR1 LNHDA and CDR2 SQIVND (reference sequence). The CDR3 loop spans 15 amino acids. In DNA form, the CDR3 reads TGTGCCAGCCTCCCCGGCGGGGGGGCCTACAATGAGCAGTTCTTC. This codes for CASLPGGGAYNEQFF.

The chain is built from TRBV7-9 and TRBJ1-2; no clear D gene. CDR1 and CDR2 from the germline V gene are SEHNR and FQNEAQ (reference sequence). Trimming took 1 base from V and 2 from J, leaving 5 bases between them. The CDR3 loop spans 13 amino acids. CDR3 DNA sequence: TGTGCCAGCAGCTTAGGAGAAAACTATGGCTACACCTTC. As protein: CASSLGENYGYTF.

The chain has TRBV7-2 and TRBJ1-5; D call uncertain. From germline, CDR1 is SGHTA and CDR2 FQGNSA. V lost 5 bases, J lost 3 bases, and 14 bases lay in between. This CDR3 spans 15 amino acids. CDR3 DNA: TGTGCCAGCAGCCCATCCCCCCGGGTCAATCAGCCCCAGCATTTT. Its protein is CASSPSPRVNQPQHF.

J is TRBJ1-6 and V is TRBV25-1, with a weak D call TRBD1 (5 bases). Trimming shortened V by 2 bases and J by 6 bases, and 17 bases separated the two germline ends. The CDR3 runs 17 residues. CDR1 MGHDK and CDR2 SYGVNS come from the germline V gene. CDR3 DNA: TGTGCCAGCAGTGAAAGCCGAGGACACCCCGCTAATTCACCCCTCCACTTT. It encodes CASSESRGHPANSPLHF. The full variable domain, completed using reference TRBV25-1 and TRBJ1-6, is EADIYQTPRYLVIGTGKKITLECSQTMGHDKMYWYQQDPGMELHLIHYSYGVNSTEKGDLSSESTVSRIRTEHFPLTLESARPSHTSQYLCASSESRGHPANSPLHFGNGTRLTVT.

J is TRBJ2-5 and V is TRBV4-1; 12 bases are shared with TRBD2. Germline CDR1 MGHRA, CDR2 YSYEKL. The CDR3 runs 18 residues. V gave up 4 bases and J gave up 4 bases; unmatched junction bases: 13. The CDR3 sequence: CASSPSTTGTSGLETQYF. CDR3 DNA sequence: TGCGCCAGCAGCCCCTCAACGACCGGGACTAGCGGGTTAGAGACCCAGTACTTC.

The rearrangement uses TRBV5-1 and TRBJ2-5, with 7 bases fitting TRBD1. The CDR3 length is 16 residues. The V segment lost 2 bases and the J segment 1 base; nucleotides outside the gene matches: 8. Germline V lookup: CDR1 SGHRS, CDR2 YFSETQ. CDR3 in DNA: TGCGCCAGCAGCTTCGGAAACAGGGGAAGCCAAGAGACCCAGTACTTC. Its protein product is CASSFGNRGSQETQYF.

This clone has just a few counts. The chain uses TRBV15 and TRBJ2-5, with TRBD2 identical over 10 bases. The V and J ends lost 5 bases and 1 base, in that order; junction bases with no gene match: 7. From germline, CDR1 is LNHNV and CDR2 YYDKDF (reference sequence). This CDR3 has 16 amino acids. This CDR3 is CATSLPSGRGQETQYF. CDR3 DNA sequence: TGTGCCACCAGCCTCCCTAGCGGGAGAGGCCAAGAGACCCAGTACTTC.

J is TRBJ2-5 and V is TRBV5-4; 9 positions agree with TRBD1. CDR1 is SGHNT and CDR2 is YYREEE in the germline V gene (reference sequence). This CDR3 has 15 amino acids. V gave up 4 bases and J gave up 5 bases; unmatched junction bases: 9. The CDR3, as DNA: TGTGCCAGCAGCGGCCGGGACAGGGTTGGCGAGACCCAGTACTTC. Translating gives CASSGRDRVGETQYF.

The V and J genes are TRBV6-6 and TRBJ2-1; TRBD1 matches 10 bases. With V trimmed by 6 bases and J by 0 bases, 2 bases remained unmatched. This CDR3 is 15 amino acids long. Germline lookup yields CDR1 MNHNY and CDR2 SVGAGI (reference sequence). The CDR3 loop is CASSWDRGSYNEQFF. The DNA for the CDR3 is TGTGCCAGCAGCTGGGACAGGGGCTCCTACAATGAGCAGTTCTTC.

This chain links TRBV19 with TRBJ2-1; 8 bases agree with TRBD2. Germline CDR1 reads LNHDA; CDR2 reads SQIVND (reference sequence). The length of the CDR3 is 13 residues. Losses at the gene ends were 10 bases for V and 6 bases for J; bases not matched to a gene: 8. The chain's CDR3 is CATRGGRFNEQFF. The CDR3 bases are TGTGCCACCCGGGGGGGTAGGTTCAATGAGCAGTTCTTC.

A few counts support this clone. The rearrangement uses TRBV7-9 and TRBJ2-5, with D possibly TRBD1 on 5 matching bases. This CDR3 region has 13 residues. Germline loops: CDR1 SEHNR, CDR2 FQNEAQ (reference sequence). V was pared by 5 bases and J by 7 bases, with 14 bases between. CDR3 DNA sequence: TGTGCCAGCAGCCATGACAGATTCGGGACCCAGTACTTC. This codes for CASSHDRFGTQYF. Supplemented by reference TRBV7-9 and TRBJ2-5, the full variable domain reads DTGVSQNPRHKITKRGQNVTFRCDPISEHNRLYWYRQTLGQGPEFLTYFQNEAQLEKSRLLSDRFSAERPKGSFSTLEIQRTEQGDSAMYLCASSHDRFGTQYFGPGTRLLVL.

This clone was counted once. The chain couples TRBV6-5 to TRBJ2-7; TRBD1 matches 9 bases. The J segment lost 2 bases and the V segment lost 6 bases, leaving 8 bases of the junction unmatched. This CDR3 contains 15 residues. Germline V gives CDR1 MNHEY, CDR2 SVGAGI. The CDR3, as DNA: TGTGCCAGCAGAGTAAAACGACAGGGGGCCTACGAGCAGTACTTC. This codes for CASRVKRQGAYEQYF.